These 9 T cell receptor beta chains came from one sample sequenced in a study of metastatic and nonmetastatic thyroid tumors. Until they underwent thyroid surgery, no patient had received any treatment. TCRdb re-processed the PCR reads through MiXCR. Of around 46,000 clones in the sample, approximately 20% were seen once. Sequencing input: blood. These receptors were collected from a male donor with papillary thyroid cancer or a benign thyroid nodule (not recorded which). Some clones in this sample may be carry-over from other donors' samples.

This clone was counted ten times or more. This chain joins TRBV19 and TRBJ2-2; 7 positions match TRBD1. The germline V gene has CDR1 LNHDA and CDR2 SQIVND (reference sequence). The length of the CDR3 is 16 residues. The ends lost 1 base at V and 0 bases at J; junction bases unmatched: 2. The chain's CDR3 is CASSIGTGANTGELFF. DNA for the CDR3: TGTGCCAGTAGTATAGGAACAGGGGCGAACACCGGGGAGCTGTTTTTT.

V is TRBV18 and J is TRBJ1-1; 7 nucleotides agree with TRBD1. The germline V gene encodes CDR1 KGHSH and CDR2 LQKENI. V was clipped by 3 bases and J by 7 bases; unmatched bases: 8. The CDR3 covers 14 residues. The CDR3 is CASSPLDREDEAFF. DNA of the CDR3: TGTGCCAGCTCACCGCTTGACAGGGAAGATGAAGCTTTCTTT. Drawing the rest from reference TRBV18 and TRBJ1-1, the complete variable domain is NAGVMQNPRHLVRRRGQEARLRCSPMKGHSHVYWYRQLPEEGLKFMVYLQKENIIDESGMPKERFSAEFPKEGPSILRIQQVVRGDSAAYFCASSPLDREDEAFFGQGTRLTVV.

Ten or more counts support this clone. A junction boundary mismatches the germline segment, possibly from a read error. The chain joins TRBV11-3 to TRBJ2-7; D is unclear. This CDR3 contains 12 residues. Germline CDR1 and CDR2: SGHNT and YENEEA. Here the CDR3 reads CASSPTSYEQCF. CDR3 in DNA: TGTGCCAGCAGTCCCACCTCCTACGAGCAGTGCTTC.

The chain carries TRBV5-1 and TRBJ2-7; D is perhaps TRBD1 (5 bases). There are 14 residues in the CDR3. With 5 bases removed from V and 5 bases from J, the gap between germline ends came to 17 bases. CDR1 SGHRS and CDR2 YFSETQ come from the germline V gene. Here the CDR3 DNA reads TGCGCCAGCAGAGAGGCAGGGTTGGGGAACGAGCAGTACTTC. Translated, it gives CASREAGLGNEQYF.

This clone was seen ten or more times. The chain employs TRBV2 and TRBJ2-1; weak D call: TRBD1 (6 bases). CDR3 length equals 15 residues. The germline V gene encodes CDR1 SNHLY and CDR2 FYNNEI. The ends were cut back, 6 bases at V and 0 bases at J, with 12 bases in the middle. This CDR3 reads CASSRGGSSYNEQFF. The CDR3 nucleotides are TGTGCCAGCAGCCGTGGGGGCAGCTCCTACAATGAGCAGTTCTTC.

This clone was observed a handful of times. This chain uses TRBV6-2 or TRBV6-3 with TRBJ1-2; D is unresolved. Germline V gives CDR1 MNHEY, CDR2 SVGEGT. This CDR3 is 12 amino acids long. Trimming stripped 5 bases from V and 10 bases from J, with 14 bases between. Here the CDR3 DNA reads TGTGCCAGCAGTACACCGGTACCGGTCTACACCTTC. This sequence encodes CASSTPVPVYTF.

Ten or more counts support this clone. This may stem from a read error, because a much larger clone lies one nucleotide away. The rearrangement uses TRBV6-1 and TRBJ2-3; a possible D gene is TRBD2 (6 bases). V lost 8 bases and J lost 3, with 9 bases in between. CDR3 length: 12 residues. Germline-derived CDR1 and CDR2 are MNHNS and SASEGT. The chain's CDR3 is CASEGRTDTQYF. CDR3 bases: TGTGCCAGCGAGGGGAGGACAGATACGCAGTATTTT.

About this clone itself: A much larger clone lies a single base off, so this may be a read error. Other nucleotide sequences in the sample specify the same CDR3. The chain links TRBV27 to TRBJ2-7; 7 nucleotides line up with TRBD2. This CDR3 contains 13 residues. J lost 3 bases, V lost 6 bases, and 5 bases had no gene match. Germline CDR1 is MNHEY and CDR2 is SMNVEV (reference sequence). CDR3 nucleotide sequence: TGTGCCAGCAGCAGGGACTACAACTACGAGCAGTACTTC. This translates into CASSRDYNYEQYF.

In this sample, this clone turned up many times. The chain links TRBV6-1 to TRBJ2-7, with TRBD1 matching over 8 bases. Germline V gene sequence: CDR1 MNHNS, CDR2 SASEGT. Unmatched junction bases numbered 11, after V lost 5 bases and J lost 5 bases. The CDR3 is made up of 15 amino acids. CDR3 in DNA: TGTGCCAGCAGTCATACCGGGACAGGAGGTGACGAGCAGTACTTC. It yields the protein CASSHTGTGGDEQYF.